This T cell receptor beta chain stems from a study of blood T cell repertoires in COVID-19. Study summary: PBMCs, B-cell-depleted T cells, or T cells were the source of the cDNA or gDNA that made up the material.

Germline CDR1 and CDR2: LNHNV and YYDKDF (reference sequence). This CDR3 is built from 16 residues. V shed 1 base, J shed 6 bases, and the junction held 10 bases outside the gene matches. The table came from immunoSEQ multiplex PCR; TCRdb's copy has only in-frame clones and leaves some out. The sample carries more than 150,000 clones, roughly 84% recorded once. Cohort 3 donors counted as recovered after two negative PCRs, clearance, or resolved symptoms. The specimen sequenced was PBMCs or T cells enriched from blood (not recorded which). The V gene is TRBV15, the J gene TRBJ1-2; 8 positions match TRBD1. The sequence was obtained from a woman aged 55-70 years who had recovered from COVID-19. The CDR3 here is CATSRGGDRTLHGYTF. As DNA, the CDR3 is TGTGCCACCAGCAGAGGGGGGGACAGGACCCTCCATGGCTACACCTTC.